The clone carrying this TCR beta chain has only a few counts. Its antigen is currently unknown. Healthy controls were blood donor buffy coats. This record belongs to a study of STAT5B mutations in CD4+ large granular lymphocyte leukemia. About the research overall: The CDR3 'QG' motif was associated with a particular HLA allele among healthy donors.

Original methodology: A productive frequency of 2.59 x 10-5 was the lowest detectable. Clones were read by immunoSEQ multiplex PCR, and TCRdb kept only the in-frame ones, dropping some. The V and J calls and clone size were taken over from that table, and D and trimming were inferred from the DNA. Here the sample spans tens of thousands of clones, roughly three quarters being singletons. Study findings and constraints: Main leukemic clonotypes were patient-specific, but 25% appeared at low frequency elsewhere.

Input material: CD4+ T cells from blood buffy coats. This sequence originates from a human donor in good health.

CDR3 sequence reads: CASSLRSGELFF. The CDR3 DNA sequence: TGTGCCAGCAGCTTGAGGTCCGGGGAGCTGTTTTTT. The chain has TRBV7-9 and TRBJ2-2; D is undetermined. From germline, CDR1 is SEHNR and CDR2 FQNEAQ (reference sequence). There are 12 residues in the CDR3. V lost 3 bases to trimming and J lost 6 bases, with 5 bases between them.